Below, 17 T cell receptor beta chains from the same sample are listed, as sequenced in a study. MiXCR, run by TCRdb on the RT-PCR reads, gives a single entry per CDR3 protein. Here the sample spans around 700,000 distinct CDR3 sequences, over 12% being singletons. The specimen was memory CD4+ T cells from blood. The receptors here all came from a female donor in good health, serving as a healthy control.

The V gene is TRBV7-3, the J gene TRBJ2-1; 10 bases align to TRBD2. V was clipped by 5 bases and J by 4 bases; unmatched bases: 8. Germline values: CDR1 SGHTA, CDR2 FQGTGA. This CDR3 contains 16 residues. CDR3 nucleotides: TGTGCCAGCAGCCTTTCTAGCGGGAGTGTTTACAATGAGCAGTTCTTC. It translates to CASSLSSGSVYNEQFF.

The chain recombines TRBV12-3 or TRBV12-4 with TRBJ2-1; 10 positions match TRBD2. The J segment lost 2 bases and the V segment lost 6 bases, leaving 7 bases of the junction unmatched. CDR3 length equals 16 residues. This chain's CDR3 is CASRRLAGVAYNEQFF. The CDR3 DNA is TGTGCCAGCAGAAGGCTAGCGGGAGTGGCCTACAATGAGCAGTTCTTC.

In DNA, the CDR3 is TGTGCCAGCACCTTTAGGCCGGGCCAAGAAGAGACCCAGTACTTC. This gives the protein CASTFRPGQEETQYF. J is TRBJ2-5 and V is TRBV7-6; D gene ambiguous. The V end lost 7 bases, the J end lost 3 bases, and 18 bases lay between the germline ends. There are 15 residues in the CDR3. Germline-derived CDR1 and CDR2 are SGHVS and FNYEAQ.

This clonotype was detected many times. V is TRBV5-1 and J is TRBJ2-5; D might be TRBD1 (6 bases). Germline-derived CDR1 and CDR2 are SGHRS and YFSETQ. V was pared by 1 base and J by 0 bases, with 10 bases between. The CDR3 is 15 residues long. The chain's CDR3 is CASSLLDRYQETQYF. The CDR3 bases are TGCGCCAGCAGCTTGCTGGACAGATACCAAGAGACCCAGTACTTC.

This clonotype came up many times. This rearrangement joins TRBV20-1 to TRBJ2-5; D is uncertain. V was cut by 8 bases and J by 3 bases, with 13 bases left in between. The CDR3 has 12 residues. From germline, CDR1 is DFQATT and CDR2 SNEGSKA (reference sequence). The CDR3 reads CSQSWQKETQYF. CDR3 in DNA: TGCAGTCAGTCTTGGCAAAAAGAGACCCAGTACTTC.

This clonotype was detected ten times or more. The rearrangement uses TRBV20-1 and TRBJ2-3; a weak D match, TRBD2 (7 bases). Germline CDR1 reads DFQATT; CDR2 reads SNEGSKA (reference sequence). The CDR3 contains 19 residues. Trimming pared 5 bases from V and 1 base from J, leaving 28 bases between. The CDR3 loop is CSAAGVTGSSGRRTDTQYF. CDR3 coding DNA: TGCAGTGCTGCGGGGGTAACAGGGTCGAGCGGGCGGCGCACAGATACGCAGTATTTT.

The chain links TRBV6-6 to TRBJ2-7; 7 nucleotides line up with TRBD2. The V gene's germline CDR1 is MNHNY and CDR2 SVGAGI (reference sequence). The CDR3 runs to 16 residues. V lost 6 bases, J lost 0 bases, and 11 bases stayed unmatched. The CDR3 protein is CASRTGGGVSSYEQYF. DNA for the CDR3: TGTGCCAGCAGGACGGGAGGTGGGGTAAGCTCCTACGAGCAGTACTTC.

This clonotype has a count of ten or more. CDR3 protein: CASSYSYTNTEAFF. The CDR3 coding sequence is TGTGCCAGCAGTTACTCGTATACCAACACTGAAGCTTTCTTT. The chain joins TRBV6-5 to TRBJ1-1; D is uncertain. CDR1 and CDR2 from the germline V gene are MNHEY and SVGAGI. The CDR3 covers 14 residues. V lost 0 bases and J 2 bases, leaving 7 bases between the germline ends.

A few counts support this clonotype. The J gene is TRBJ1-1, the V gene TRBV20-1; D possibly corresponds to TRBD1 (6 bases). Germline CDR1 DFQATT, CDR2 SNEGSKA (reference sequence). Between the trimmed V and J ends, which lost 2 bases and 4 bases, there was a span of 17 bases. The CDR3 totals 15 residues. This CDR3 is CSARPGGQGRTEAFF. CDR3 DNA: TGCAGTGCTAGACCCGGGGGGCAGGGACGCACTGAAGCTTTCTTT.

The genes are TRBV28 and TRBJ2-1; 15 positions match TRBD2. Per the germline V gene, CDR1 is MDHEN and CDR2 is SYDVKM. The CDR3 covers 19 residues. Germline trimming cut 3 bases from V and 5 bases from J; bases unmatched to any gene: 11. The DNA of the CDR3 is TGTGCCAGCAGTTTCGGGACTAGCGGGAGGCGGTCATGGGACAATGAGCAGTTCTTC. Amino acids: CASSFGTSGRRSWDNEQFF.

A few counts support this clonotype. J is TRBJ2-7 and V is TRBV11-2; 11 positions agree with TRBD2. Trimming at V came to 5 bases and at J to 6 bases, leaving 15 bases not matched to a gene. Per germline, CDR1 SGHAT and CDR2 FQNNGV. This CDR3 is 17 amino acids long. Here the CDR3 reads CASSPRLAGGQTFEQYF. The CDR3 coding sequence is TGTGCCAGCAGCCCCCGGCTAGCGGGAGGCCAAACGTTCGAGCAGTACTTC.

This clonotype was counted at least ten times. The chain joins TRBV20-1 to TRBJ2-7, with 7 bases fitting TRBD1. The CDR3 totals 13 residues. Germline V gene lookup returns CDR1 DFQATT and CDR2 SNEGSKA (reference sequence). CDR3 loop: CRPTGASDYEQYF. The CDR3 nucleotides are TGCAGACCAACAGGGGCTTCCGACTACGAGCAGTACTTC.

This clonotype was seen more than once but under ten times. The chain is built from TRBV27 and TRBJ2-2; D remains ambiguous. V lost 7 bases and J 1 base, leaving 10 bases between the germline ends. There are 14 residues in the CDR3. CDR1 and CDR2 (germline): MNHEY, SMNVEV (reference sequence). CDR3 coding DNA: TGTGCCAGCAAGGTTGGCGGGAACACCGGGGAGCTGTTTTTT. Its protein product is CASKVGGNTGELFF.

There are a few counts of this clonotype. The rearrangement links TRBV6-1 to TRBJ2-5; weak D call: TRBD2 (7 bases). Per the germline V gene, CDR1 is MNHNS and CDR2 is SASEGT. The CDR3 sequence is 15 residues long. V was pared by 5 bases and J by 1 base, with 14 bases between. CDR3 DNA: TGTGCCAGCAGTTTCGCCCGGGGGGCCCAAGAGACCCAGTACTTC. Translating gives CASSFARGAQETQYF.

This chain uses TRBV14 with TRBJ1-1, with D possibly being TRBD1 (6 bases). Germline V lookup: CDR1 SGHDN, CDR2 FVKESK. V lost 0 bases and J lost 10, with 12 bases in between. The CDR3 length is 13 residues. The CDR3 bases are TGTGCCAGCAGCCAAGATGTGAGGGGGTCAGCTTTCTTT. Protein product: CASSQDVRGSAFF. Combining the CDR3 with reference TRBV14 and TRBJ1-1 gives the whole variable domain EAGVTQFPSHSVIEKGQTVTLRCDPISGHDNLYWYRRVMGKEIKFLLHFVKESKQDESGMPNNRFLAERTGGTYSTLKVQPAELEDSGVYFCASSQDVRGSAFFGQGTRLTVV.

This clonotype showed up just a few times. The J gene is TRBJ2-5, the V gene TRBV7-2; 12 bases fit TRBD2. Trimming at V came to 3 bases and at J to 2 bases, leaving 4 bases not matched to a gene. This CDR3 region has 16 residues. CDR1 and CDR2 from the germline V gene are SGHTA and FQGNSA. CDR3: CASSFLAGGGQETQYF. The DNA for the CDR3 is TGTGCCAGCAGCTTCCTAGCGGGAGGGGGACAAGAGACCCAGTACTTC.

This clonotype was recorded a few times. The rearrangement uses TRBV6-6 and TRBJ1-6; D possibly corresponds to TRBD1 (5 bases). Per germline, CDR1 MNHNY and CDR2 SVGAGI (reference sequence). The CDR3 has 14 residues. V was cut by 6 bases and J by 8 bases, with 14 bases left in between. In DNA, the CDR3 is TGTGCCAGCAGGGCGGGACCGCTAGATTCACCCCTCCACTTT. Its protein product is CASRAGPLDSPLHF.